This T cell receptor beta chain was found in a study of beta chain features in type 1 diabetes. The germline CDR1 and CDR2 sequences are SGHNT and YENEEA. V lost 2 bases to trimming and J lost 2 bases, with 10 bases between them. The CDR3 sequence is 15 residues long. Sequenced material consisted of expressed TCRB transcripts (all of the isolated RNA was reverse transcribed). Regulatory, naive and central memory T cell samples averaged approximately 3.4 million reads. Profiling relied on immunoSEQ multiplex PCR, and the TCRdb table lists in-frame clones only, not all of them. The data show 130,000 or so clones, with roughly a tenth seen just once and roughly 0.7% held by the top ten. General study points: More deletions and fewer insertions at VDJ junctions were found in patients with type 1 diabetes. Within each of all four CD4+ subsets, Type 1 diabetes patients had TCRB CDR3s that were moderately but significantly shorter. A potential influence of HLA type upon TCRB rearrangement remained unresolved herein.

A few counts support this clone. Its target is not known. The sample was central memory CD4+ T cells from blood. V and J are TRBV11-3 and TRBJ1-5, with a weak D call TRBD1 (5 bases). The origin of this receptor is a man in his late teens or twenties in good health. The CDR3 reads CASSLQGTGNQPQHF. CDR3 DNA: TGTGCCAGCAGCTTACAGGGAACGGGCAATCAGCCCCAGCATTTT.